In this sample, the clone carrying this T cell receptor beta chain turned up many times. Its specificity is not known. TCRdb independently ran MiXCR on the 5' RACE reads; one entry per CDR3 protein. The sample lists about 470,000 distinct CDR3 sequences, around 24% occurring once. This CDR3 spans 13 amino acids. V gave up 0 bases and J gave up 7 bases, with 10 bases separating them. The germline CDR1 and CDR2 sequences are SGHRS and YFSETQ. This entry is derived from a study of identical twins. Study results and limitations: The authors drew conclusions from cross-sectional statistical analysis rather than following the same donors.

The sample also formed part of further work on T cells expressing NK-cell markers.

The source is a woman between 18 and 29 years old in good health. Sequenced sample: CD4+ T cells sorted from blood. The chain couples TRBV5-1 to TRBJ1-1; no reliable D call. DNA for the CDR3: TGCGCCAGCAGCTTGGAACGCGCAGATGAAGCTTTCTTT. This sequence encodes CASSLERADEAFF.